The 9 T cell receptor beta chains below were found in one sample sequenced in a study of shared clonotypes between healthy human individuals. Assay used: immunoSEQ multiplex PCR; TCRdb lists only in-frame clones, some missing. The sample holds about 680,000 clones, 92% seen once. Naive CD8 cells lacked CD45RO, underwent positive selection for CCR7 and left out terminally differentiated effector memory CD45RA+ cells. Sequencing was carried out using naive CD8+ T cells sorted from blood. The receptors stem from a man aged 30 to 45 in good health.

The chain is built from TRBV5-8 and TRBJ2-2; D is ambiguous. The CDR3 runs 14 residues. The V and J ends lost 0 bases and 4 bases respectively, with 7 bases between them. CDR1 SGHTS and CDR2 YDEGEE come from the germline V gene. CDR3 region: CASSLAFVTGELFF. The CDR3 region has the DNA TGTGCCAGCAGCTTGGCTTTCGTCACCGGGGAGCTGTTTTTT.

This sequence joins TRBV29-1 and TRBJ1-1; unclear D gene. From germline, CDR1 is SQVTM and CDR2 ANQGSEA. This CDR3 has 12 residues. V was pared by 8 bases and J by 3 bases, with 13 bases between. The CDR3 protein is CSSGRDHTEAFF. CDR3 nucleotides: TGCAGCTCGGGTAGAGACCACACTGAAGCTTTCTTT.

CDR3: CASSQGGNEQFF. The CDR3 DNA follows: TGCGCCAGCAGCCAAGGAGGGAATGAGCAGTTCTTC. The V gene is TRBV4-3, the J gene TRBJ2-1; weak D call: TRBD2 (5 bases). The V end was cut by 1 base, the J end by 7 bases, with 5 bases between. This CDR3 region has 12 residues. Germline loops: CDR1 LGHNA, CDR2 YSLEER.

V is TRBV9 and J is TRBJ2-2; TRBD1 agrees at 10 bases. This CDR3 comprises 17 residues. Germline-derived CDR1 and CDR2 are SGDLS and YYNGEE. The J segment lost 5 bases and the V segment lost 3 bases, leaving 10 bases of the junction unmatched. CDR3 nucleotides: TGTGCCAGCAGCGACCCGAGACAGGGGGCCCGGACCGGGGAGCTGTTTTTT. Residues: CASSDPRQGARTGELFF.

The chain carries TRBV7-2 and TRBJ2-7; maybe TRBD1 (6 bases). The CDR3 loop spans 17 amino acids. The V gene lost 2 bases and the J gene lost 0 bases, with 17 bases spanning the gap. The germline V gene has CDR1 SGHTA and CDR2 FQGNSA. CDR3: CASSLREHRAYSYEQYF. The CDR3 DNA reads TGTGCCAGCAGCTTAAGGGAACACAGGGCCTACTCCTACGAGCAGTACTTC.

The J gene is TRBJ2-1, the V gene TRBV4-3, with D unresolved. The V end lost 2 bases, the J end lost 7 bases, and 6 bases lay between the germline ends. This CDR3 has 12 amino acids. Germline loops: CDR1 LGHNA, CDR2 YSLEER. CDR3 sequence reads: CASSQIGNEQFF. CDR3 DNA: TGCGCCAGCAGCCAAATAGGGAATGAGCAGTTCTTC.

This rearrangement joins TRBV7-6 to TRBJ2-7; D is ambiguous. Trimming took off 5 bases at V and 1 base at J, with 18 bases between the two ends. This CDR3 has 16 residues. Germline values: CDR1 SGHVS, CDR2 FNYEAQ. The CDR3 bases are TGTGCCAGCAGCCCTACCATAGTCTTGAGTTCCTACGAGCAGTACTTC. Translation gives CASSPTIVLSSYEQYF.

This chain connects TRBV2 to TRBJ1-1; possibly TRBD1 for D (6 bases). The CDR3 extends over 13 amino acids. Looked up from germline, CDR1 is SNHLY and CDR2 is FYNNEI. V was shortened by 6 bases and J by 7 bases, with 15 bases between the two germline ends. The CDR3: CASRRMTGYEAFF. CDR3 coding DNA: TGTGCCAGCAGACGGATGACAGGTTATGAAGCTTTCTTT. Full variable domain (outside the CDR3, taken from reference TRBV2 and TRBJ1-1): EPEVTQTPSHQVTQMGQEVILRCVPISNHLYFYWYRQILGQKVEFLVSFYNNEISEKSEIFDDQFSVERPDGSNFTLKIRSTKLEDSAMYFCASRRMTGYEAFFGQGTRLTVV.

CDR3 in amino acids: CASSLETGLVIDEQFF. The CDR3 coding sequence is TGTGCCAGCAGTTTAGAGACGGGACTAGTCATCGATGAGCAGTTCTTC. The V and J genes are TRBV27 and TRBJ2-1, with TRBD2 matching over 8 bases. CDR3 size: 16 residues. The J segment lost 8 bases and the V segment lost 2 bases, leaving 11 bases of the junction unmatched. Germline loops: CDR1 MNHEY, CDR2 SMNVEV (reference sequence).